These T cell receptor beta chains were read from a single sample in a study of T cell responses to AZD1222 COVID-19 vaccine. Sequencing was performed with immunoSEQ multiplex PCR; in TCRdb, only in-frame clones are kept and a portion is missing. Found here are roughly 170,000 clones, 70% to 90% of them singletons; the top ten hold about 0.49%. Sequences were derived from peripheral blood, sampled on day 0 of AZD1222 vaccination. Receptors were obtained from an adult in good health. Each CDR3 is given with its conserved first and last residue. Fields, in order: V gene, D gene, clone size, J gene, CDR3 protein, CDR3 DNA. D genes are given only for firm matches. Rows may omit the clone size; those that give it use once, few, many or a size class.

>TRBV3-1/TRBV3-2|.|few|TRBJ1-1
CASSSRAVTNTEAFF
TGTGCCAGCAGCTCCCGTGCGGTTACGAACACTGAAGCTTTCTTT
>TRBV27|TRBD1|.|TRBJ2-7
CASSIGTGGVYEQYF
TGTGCCAGCAGCATTGGGACAGGGGGAGTCTACGAGCAGTACTTC
>TRBV7-9|TRBD1|once|TRBJ2-3
CASSGGTGASTDTQYF
TGTGCCAGCAGCGGGGGGACAGGTGCTAGCACAGATACGCAGTATTTT
>TRBV12-5|.|.|TRBJ2-5
CASAPPHREETQYF
TGTGCTAGTGCCCCGCCGCACAGGGAAGAGACCCAGTACTTC
>TRBV3-1/TRBV3-2|TRBD1|few|TRBJ2-7
CASSRQGPTYEQYF
TGTGCCAGCAGCCGACAGGGGCCCACCTACGAGCAGTACTTC
>TRBV6-5|.|.|TRBJ2-7
CASPLYYEQYF
TGTGCCAGCCCCTTATACTACGAGCAGTACTTC
>TRBV6-2/TRBV6-3|.|.|TRBJ1-1
CASSYGGAGTEAFF
TGTGCCAGCAGTTACGGGGGCGCGGGCACTGAAGCTTTCTTT
>TRBV28|.|.|TRBJ2-3
CASSFVGGRTDTQYF
TGTGCCAGCAGTTTCGTGGGGGGTCGGACAGATACGCAGTATTTT
>TRBV4-2|TRBD1|.|TRBJ2-3
CASRQGASTDTQYF
TGTGCCAGTAGACAGGGGGCTAGCACAGATACGCAGTATTTT
>TRBV30|.|.|TRBJ2-7
CAWSKTPSYEQYF
TGTGCCTGGAGTAAGACACCCTCCTACGAGCAGTACTTC
>TRBV18|.|.|TRBJ2-6
CASSPPWSGANVLTF
TGTGCCAGCTCACCACCTTGGAGCGGGGCCAACGTCCTGACTTTC
>TRBV5-1|.|few|TRBJ2-1
CASSRDTTYNEQFF
TGCGCCAGCAGCCGGGACACGACATACAATGAGCAGTTCTTC
>TRBV9|TRBD1|.|TRBJ1-2
CASSVSDRGNYGYTF
TGTGCCAGCAGCGTATCTGACAGGGGAAACTATGGCTACACCTTC
>TRBV4-2|.|.|TRBJ2-5
CASSQDEVGETQYF
TGTGCCAGCAGCCAAGATGAGGTAGGAGAGACCCAGTACTTC
>TRBV18|TRBD1|few|TRBJ2-3
CASSDRDRDTNTQYF
TGTGCCAGCTCGGACCGGGACAGGGACACAAATACGCAGTATTTT
>TRBV15|.|few|TRBJ1-4
CATSRDQEKLFF
TGTGCCACCAGCAGAGATCAAGAAAAACTGTTTTTT
>TRBV5-1|.|.|TRBJ1-5
CASSVTGNQPQHF
TGCGCCAGCAGCGTGACAGGAAATCAGCCCCAGCATTTT
>TRBV7-9|.|once|TRBJ1-4
CASSRNEKLFF
TGTGCCAGCAGCCGCAATGAAAAACTGTTTTTT
>TRBV19|.|.|TRBJ1-2
CASATKANYGYTF
TGTGCCAGCGCCACGAAAGCTAACTATGGCTACACCTTC
>TRBV30|.|.|TRBJ1-3
CAWSVIQHSGNTIYF
TGTGCCTGGAGTGTAATCCAGCACTCTGGAAACACCATATATTTT
>TRBV29-1|.|.|TRBJ2-7
CSVAVTTGNYEQYF
TGCAGCGTTGCTGTAACCACCGGAAACTACGAGCAGTACTTC
>TRBV7-2|TRBD1|.|TRBJ1-2
CASSSTGGSNYGYTF
TGTGCCAGCAGCTCCACAGGGGGGAGTAACTATGGCTACACCTTC
>TRBV29-1|TRBD1|.|TRBJ2-2
CSVLDRGNTGELFF
TGCAGCGTCCTCGACAGGGGAAACACCGGGGAGCTGTTTTTT
>TRBV7-8|.|.|TRBJ2-7
CASSYGTEVEYEQYF
TGTGCCAGCAGCTATGGGACTGAGGTAGAGTACGAGCAGTACTTC
>TRBV4-1|.|.|TRBJ1-4
CASSQVQTTNEKLFF
TGCGCCAGCAGCCAAGTACAGACAACTAATGAAAAACTGTTTTTT
>TRBV30|TRBD2|.|TRBJ2-4
CAWSVRGGPRPKYF
TGTGCCTGGAGTGTCCGGGGGGGCCCACGCCCAAAGTACTTC
>TRBV7-9|TRBD1|.|TRBJ1-1
CASSPGTGYTEAFF
TGTGCCAGCAGCCCCGGGACAGGGTACACTGAAGCTTTCTTT